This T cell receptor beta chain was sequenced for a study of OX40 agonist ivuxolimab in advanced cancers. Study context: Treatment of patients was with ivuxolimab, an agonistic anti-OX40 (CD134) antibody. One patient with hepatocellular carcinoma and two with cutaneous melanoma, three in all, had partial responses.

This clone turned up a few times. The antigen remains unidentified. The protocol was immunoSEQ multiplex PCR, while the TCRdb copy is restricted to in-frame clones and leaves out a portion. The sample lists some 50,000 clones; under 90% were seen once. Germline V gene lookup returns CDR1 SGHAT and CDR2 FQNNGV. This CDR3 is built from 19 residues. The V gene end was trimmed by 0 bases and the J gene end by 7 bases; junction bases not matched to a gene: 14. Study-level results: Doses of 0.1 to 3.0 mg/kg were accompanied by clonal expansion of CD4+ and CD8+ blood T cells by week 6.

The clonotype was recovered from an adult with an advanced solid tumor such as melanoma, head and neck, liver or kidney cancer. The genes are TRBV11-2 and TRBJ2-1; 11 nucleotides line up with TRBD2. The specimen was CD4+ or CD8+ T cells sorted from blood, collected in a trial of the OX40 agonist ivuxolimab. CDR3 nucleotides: TGTGCCAGCAGCTTAGAGTCCCACTTAGCGGGAGGGCCGTGGAATGAGCAGTTCTTC. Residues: CASSLESHLAGGPWNEQFF. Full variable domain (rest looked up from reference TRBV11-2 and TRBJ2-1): EAGVAQSPRYKIIEKRQSVAFWCNPISGHATLYWYQQILGQGPKLLIQFQNNGVVDDSQLPKDRFSAERLKGVDSTLKIQPAKLEDSAVYLCASSLESHLAGGPWNEQFFGPGTRLTVL.